There are a few counts of the clone carrying this TCR beta chain. TCRdb's copy holds only in-frame clones and misses some; the assay was immunoSEQ multiplex PCR. The sample holds more than 60,000 clones, 90% seen once. The sample comes from a study of control samples from healthy donors and cancer patients. CDR3 length: 16 amino acids. The germline CDR1 and CDR2 sequences are SGHRS and YFSETQ. V lost 0 bases and J 7 bases, leaving 17 bases between the germline ends. This chain uses TRBV5-1 with TRBJ2-1; D remains ambiguous. What was sequenced was PBMCs. This TCR was recovered from a man between 60 and 70 years old with colorectal cancer. This CDR3 is CASSLEASLGSNEQFF. The DNA of the CDR3 is TGCGCCAGCAGCTTGGAGGCCTCTCTCGGGTCTAATGAGCAGTTCTTC.